The T cell receptor (beta chain) under discussion was sequenced for a study of cytomegalovirus exposure and HLA in healthy donors. PCR employed 60 Vbeta and 13 Jbeta primers. The table came from immunoSEQ multiplex PCR; TCRdb's copy has only in-frame clones and leaves some out. Among about 200,000 clones, over 65% were seen once, and the ten largest hold about 2.8%. Healthy donors of bone marrow made up the group. There are a few counts of this clone. The antigen is not known. Study outcomes and limitations: Most observed TCR sequences were rare, whereas some public TCRs were detected in many donors. Roughly even sequencing depth across donors was the assumption behind the presence/absence analyses.

Germline CDR1 SQVTM, CDR2 ANQGSEA. The CDR3 contains 14 residues. V gave up 3 bases and J gave up 6 bases; unmatched junction bases: 5. The V and J genes are TRBV29-1 and TRBJ2-1; TRBD1 matches at 10 bases. The receptor was derived from a woman under 40 in good health and CMV-seronegative. The source material was PBMCs. CDR3 nucleotide sequence: TGCAGCGTTGAGGACAGGGGGTTGTTCAATGAGCAGTTCTTC. Protein: CSVEDRGLFNEQFF.